The present entry profiles one T cell receptor (beta chain) with its context. The data derive from a study of graft-versus-host responses after intestinal transplantation. Trimming cost V 0 bases and J 6 bases, with 12 bases left between them. CDR3 length: 15 residues. CDR1 and CDR2 from the germline V gene are PRHDT and FYEKMQ (reference sequence). Sequencing used immunoSEQ multiplex PCR; TCRdb keeps in-frame clones, though not all of them. This sample has under 50,000 clones, with just over 90% found just once. Sequenced material: PBMCs, taken approximately 700 days after intestinal transplantation. J is TRBJ2-1 and V is TRBV13, with a possible D match to TRBD2 (5 bases). This TCR was recovered from a human patient who received an intestinal transplant, so some T cells may come from the graft donor. As DNA, the CDR3 is TGTGCCAGCAGCTTAGGGGCCGCTAGCTTCAATGAGCAGTTCTTC. This translates into CASSLGAASFNEQFF.